The 29 T cell receptor beta chains given below trace back to one sample, sequenced in a study of cytomegalovirus exposure and HLA in healthy donors. The PCR made use of 60 Vbeta and 13 Jbeta primers. Clones were read by immunoSEQ multiplex PCR, and TCRdb kept only the in-frame ones, dropping some. The table has 90,000 to 120,000 clones, 82% seen once. The sequenced sample was PBMCs. The origin of the receptors is a man younger than 45 in good health and CMV-seropositive.

This sequence joins TRBV29-1 and TRBJ2-4, with D hard to call. CDR3 length equals 13 residues. CDR1 is SQVTM, CDR2 ANQGSEA, per germline. V lost 3 bases and J 4 bases, leaving 10 bases between the germline ends. CDR3 in DNA: TGCAGCGTTGATGAGAACCCAAAAAACATTCAGTACTTC. This encodes CSVDENPKNIQYF.

This chain links TRBV5-1 with TRBJ1-1, with no clear D. This CDR3 region has 11 residues. The V end lost 6 bases, the J end lost 5 bases, and 8 bases lay between the germline ends. Per germline, CDR1 SGHRS and CDR2 YFSETQ. CDR3 residues: CASTGGTEAFF. CDR3 bases: TGCGCCAGCACCGGAGGGACTGAAGCTTTCTTT.

This chain connects TRBV27 to TRBJ2-1, with D maybe TRBD2 (7 bases). Germline CDR1 and CDR2: MNHEY and SMNVEV (reference sequence). V was shortened by 2 bases and J by 6 bases, with 11 bases between the two germline ends. The CDR3 sequence is 14 residues long. The CDR3 region is CASSLPGGRNEQFF. The CDR3 DNA is TGTGCCAGCAGTTTACCCGGGGGGCGCAATGAGCAGTTCTTC.

To note about this clone: Mismatch with germline at one junction end may stem from a read error. V and J are TRBV7-9 and TRBJ2-2; 12 bases fit TRBD1. The germline V gene has CDR1 SEHNR and CDR2 FQNEAQ (reference sequence). The CDR3 has 18 amino acids. CDR3 loop: CSSSPIGTGGFKTGELFF. The DNA of the CDR3 is TGTTCCAGCAGCCCCATCGGGACAGGGGGCTTTAAAACCGGGGAGCTGTTTTTT.

A few counts support this clone. This sample includes further DNA sequences coding for the same CDR3. The chain is built from TRBV27 and TRBJ1-1; no clear D gene. Germline assignment: CDR1 MNHEY and CDR2 SMNVEV (reference sequence). The CDR3 has 13 residues. V was trimmed by 0 bases and J by 7 bases, leaving 9 bases between them. The CDR3 DNA reads as TGTGCCAGCAGTTTATCGATAGCCCGTGAAGCTTTCTTT. Translating gives CASSLSIAREAFF.

The rearrangement links TRBV6-1 to TRBJ1-1, with a weak D call TRBD1 (6 bases). The length of the CDR3 is 13 residues. Germline-derived CDR1 and CDR2 are MNHNS and SASEGT. V lost 8 bases, J lost 5 bases, and 15 bases lay in between. The CDR3 loop reads CASGRQVSTEAFF. CDR3 DNA sequence: TGTGCCAGCGGAAGACAGGTCTCAACTGAAGCTTTCTTT.

In regard to this clone: The missing conserved phenylalanine or tryptophan at the end of this CDR3 makes a read error likely. The DNA is left out, because the CDR3 cannot be placed on it with certainty; the CDR3 is given as TCRdb lists it. V is TRBV6-4 and J is TRBJ1-1; the table's D call, TRBD1, was not checked against the DNA. Germline V gene sequence: CDR1 MRHNA, CDR2 SNTAGT. The CDR3 has 8 amino acids, counting both end residues. The CDR3 is CASSLQVV.

This sequence joins TRBV12-5 and TRBJ2-7; TRBD2 is a possible D gene (5 bases). V was pared by 2 bases and J by 7 bases, with 12 bases between. The CDR3 is made up of 13 amino acids. Germline CDR1 and CDR2: LGHNT and FRNRAP. For the CDR3, the DNA is TGTGCTAGTGGTTTGAGGACTCTGGGAGAGCAGTACTTC. This translates into CASGLRTLGEQYF.

This clone was recorded once. V usage is TRBV5-8 and J usage is TRBJ2-5; 9 positions agree with TRBD1. In germline, CDR1 is SGHTS, CDR2 YDEGEE. This CDR3 has 16 amino acids. J gave up 4 bases and V 0 bases, and 7 bases lay outside the gene matches. The CDR3 nucleotides read TGTGCCAGCAGCTTGGCGATACTACAGGGGGCAGAGACCCAGTACTTC. Its protein is CASSLAILQGAETQYF.

J is TRBJ2-7 and V is TRBV11-3; D is unclear. Trimming cost V 7 bases and J 2 bases, with 12 bases left between them. This CDR3 spans 13 amino acids. CDR1 is SGHNT and CDR2 is YENEEA in the germline V gene. The CDR3 sequence: CASNRPGTYEQYF. CDR3 sequence (DNA): TGTGCCAGCAACCGCCCAGGAACCTACGAGCAGTACTTC.

The chain uses TRBV7-3 and TRBJ2-1; perhaps TRBD1 as D (6 bases). Trimming stripped 10 bases from V and 4 bases from J, with 17 bases between. In germline, CDR1 is SGHTA, CDR2 FQGTGA. The CDR3 is 14 amino acids. The CDR3 reads CANTWGHPYNEQFF. The CDR3 bases are TGTGCCAACACCTGGGGACATCCTTACAATGAGCAGTTCTTC.

The CDR3 DNA is TGTGCCAGCAGCGGGGGGACTGCATACTCCCAAGAGACCCAGTACTTC. Translation gives CASSGGTAYSQETQYF. The V gene is TRBV5-5, the J gene TRBJ2-5; D is perhaps TRBD2 (6 bases). The V gene lost 4 bases and the J gene lost 1 base, with 17 bases spanning the gap. Germline CDR1 SGHKS, CDR2 YYEKEE (reference sequence). The CDR3 length is 16 residues.

The CDR3 reads CASSWGQGASETQYF. CDR3 in DNA: TGTGCCAGCAGCTGGGGACAGGGGGCTTCGGAGACCCAGTACTTC. The chain carries TRBV7-9 and TRBJ2-5; 12 bases map to TRBD1. The CDR3 has 15 residues. CDR1 SEHNR and CDR2 FQNEAQ come from the germline V gene (reference sequence). V gave up 4 bases and J gave up 5 bases; unmatched junction bases: 5.

This clone was detected once. As DNA, the CDR3 is TGTGCCAGCAGCGACACTAGCGGGGCCTACGAGCAGTACTTC. This codes for CASSDTSGAYEQYF. The rearrangement joins TRBV7-9 to TRBJ2-7; TRBD2 aligns across 10 bases. V lost 5 bases and J lost 2; bases outside the gene matches: 3. The CDR3 covers 14 residues. The germline CDR1 and CDR2 sequences are SEHNR and FQNEAQ (reference sequence).

The chain combines TRBV29-1 with TRBJ2-3; 7 bases are a match to TRBD2. The trim removed 3 bases at V and 5 bases at J, leaving 5 bases unmatched. Per germline, CDR1 SQVTM and CDR2 ANQGSEA. The CDR3 covers 13 residues. CDR3 sequence: CSVERGIVDTQYF. CDR3 DNA: TGCAGCGTTGAGCGGGGGATCGTAGATACGCAGTATTTT.

The V call is TRBV5-4, the J call TRBJ1-1; 7 nucleotides align to TRBD1. V was pared by 1 base and J by 6 bases, with 9 bases of the junction left unmatched. The CDR3 totals 15 residues. CDR1 and CDR2 from the germline V gene are SGHNT and YYREEE (reference sequence). In DNA form, the CDR3 reads TGTGCCAGCAGCTTGTCGCACAGGGGAGATCCTGAAGCTTTCTTT. Protein product: CASSLSHRGDPEAFF.

CDR3 loop: CASSSQGVGEKLFF. The CDR3 nucleotides read TGCGCCAGCAGCTCCCAGGGGGTTGGTGAAAAACTGTTTTTT. This chain links TRBV5-1 with TRBJ1-4; 7 bases map to TRBD1. The junction had 6 bases not matched to a gene; V was cut back by 3 bases and J by 7 bases. There are 14 residues in the CDR3. In germline, CDR1 is SGHRS, CDR2 YFSETQ.

This clone occurred once. The chain has TRBV27 and TRBJ2-7; possible D gene TRBD2, 6 bases. Looked up from germline, CDR1 is MNHEY and CDR2 is SMNVEV (reference sequence). This CDR3 spans 12 amino acids. The germline V and J ends were trimmed by 8 bases and 5 bases, with 13 bases remaining between them. In DNA form, the CDR3 reads TGTGCCAGCGCGGGATGGGGACACGAGCAGTACTTC. Residues: CASAGWGHEQYF.

This chain links TRBV15 with TRBJ2-1; possibly TRBD2 for D (5 bases). Trimming stripped 5 bases from V and 4 bases from J, with 15 bases between. This CDR3 has 15 residues. Per germline, CDR1 LNHNV and CDR2 YYDKDF (reference sequence). The CDR3 nucleotides read TGTGCCACCAGCCCAACCGGGGAACCATACAATGAGCAGTTCTTC. Amino acids: CATSPTGEPYNEQFF.

This chain joins TRBV7-9 and TRBJ2-5, with D unresolved. Germline CDR1 is SEHNR and CDR2 is FQNEAQ (reference sequence). V was clipped by 3 bases and J by 5 bases, with 13 bases between them. The CDR3 length is 14 residues. The CDR3 loop reads CASSLRIELETQYF. DNA of the CDR3: TGTGCCAGCAGCTTGAGAATAGAACTTGAGACCCAGTACTTC.

The J gene is TRBJ2-7, the V gene TRBV5-8; 10 bases align to TRBD1. CDR1 and CDR2 from the germline V gene are SGHTS and YDEGEE. V was pared by 5 bases and J by 0 bases, with 8 bases of the junction left unmatched. The CDR3 totals 16 residues. Here the CDR3 reads CASRRAGTGDSYEQYF. The CDR3 region has the DNA TGTGCCAGCAGGAGAGCCGGGACAGGGGACTCCTACGAGCAGTACTTC.

The CDR3 nucleotides read TGTGCCAGCAGCTTATCGGGACAGGGGTTCAACGAGCAGTACTTC. Translated, it gives CASSLSGQGFNEQYF. V is TRBV13 and J is TRBJ2-7; 10 bases align to TRBD1. V trimming: 2 bases; J trimming: 5 bases; junction bases outside the gene matches: 6. The CDR3 runs to 15 residues. CDR1 and CDR2 from the germline V gene are PRHDT and FYEKMQ (reference sequence).

V is TRBV5-4 and J is TRBJ2-4; 8 nucleotides match TRBD1. Unmatched junction bases numbered 6, after V lost 0 bases and J lost 4 bases. Per the germline V gene, CDR1 is SGHNT and CDR2 is YYREEE (reference sequence). The CDR3 length is 16 residues. The CDR3 nucleotides are TGTGCCAGCAGCTTGGCCCTTGGGACAGGAAAAAACATTCAGTACTTC. It codes for CASSLALGTGKNIQYF. Looking up the rest from reference TRBV5-4 and TRBJ2-4 gives the full variable domain: ETGVTQSPTHLIKTRGQQVTLRCSSQSGHNTVSWYQQALGQGPQFIFQYYREEENGRGNFPPRFSGLQFPNYSSELNVNALELDDSALYLCASSLALGTGKNIQYFGAGTRLSVL.

A few counts support this clone. A much larger clone sits a single nucleotide away, making a read error possible. This chain uses TRBV6-1 with TRBJ1-5; 10 nucleotides agree with TRBD1. Losses at the gene ends were 4 bases for V and 6 bases for J; bases not matched to a gene: 6. The CDR3 is 15 amino acids. Germline V gene data show CDR1 as MNHNS and CDR2 as SASEGT. DNA of the CDR3: TGTGCCAGCAGTGCGGGGACAGGGGATACTCAGCCCCAGCATTTT. Amino acid sequence: CASSAGTGDTQPQHF.

The chain uses TRBV28 and TRBJ2-7, with 11 bases lining up with TRBD1. V lost 6 bases to trimming and J lost 2 bases; unmatched junction nucleotides: 6. Germline CDR1 is MDHEN and CDR2 is SYDVKM. This CDR3 comprises 15 residues. The CDR3 here is CASRGQGASPYEQYF. Written as DNA, the CDR3 is TGTGCCAGCAGAGGACAGGGGGCGAGTCCCTACGAGCAGTACTTC.

This chain joins TRBV7-2 and TRBJ1-5, with no clear D. The CDR3 contains 14 residues. The V gene lost 8 bases and the J gene lost 7 bases, with 18 bases spanning the gap. Germline-derived CDR1 and CDR2 are SGHTA and FQGNSA. The CDR3 region is CASGRTLSRQPQHF. CDR3 bases: TGTGCCAGCGGGAGGACTCTGTCTCGGCAGCCCCAGCATTTT.

The rearrangement links TRBV5-1 to TRBJ2-7; 10 bases match TRBD2. CDR3 length: 15 residues. The V and J ends lost 5 bases and 6 bases, in that order; junction bases with no gene match: 11. The V gene's germline CDR1 is SGHRS and CDR2 YFSETQ. CDR3 loop: CASRRNSGGNSEQYF. The CDR3, as DNA: TGCGCCAGCAGGAGGAATAGCGGGGGGAATTCCGAGCAGTACTTC.

J is TRBJ1-4 and V is TRBV27; 7 bases are a match to TRBD1. The length of the CDR3 is 17 residues. Germline V gene sequence: CDR1 MNHEY, CDR2 SMNVEV (reference sequence). Losses at the gene ends were 5 bases for V and 6 bases for J; bases not matched to a gene: 15. The CDR3 loop is CASSVRTGGDRDEKLFF. The CDR3 region has the DNA TGTGCCAGCAGTGTTCGGACAGGAGGGGACCGCGATGAAAAACTGTTTTTT.

This clone appeared a few times. At one of its ends the junction is not consistent with the germline gene, which may arise from a read error. The rearrangement uses TRBV28 and TRBJ2-4; tentative D call: TRBD2 (7 bases). The CDR3 is made up of 14 amino acids. CDR1 and CDR2 (germline): MDHEN, SYDVKM. The CDR3 DNA follows: TGTGCCAGCACGAAAGGGGGGGCCAAAAACAGTCAGTACTTC. Translated, it gives CASTKGGAKNSQYF.